This is a list of T cell receptor beta chains from one sample in a study of control samples from healthy donors and cancer patients. TCRdb's table, derived via immunoSEQ multiplex PCR, lists solely in-frame clones and lacks some. Of about 170,000 clones in the sample, 94% are singletons; the top ten hold about 1.4%. Specimen: blood. Receptor source: a woman in her late teens or twenties in good health. The CDR3 runs from the conserved cysteine through the conserved F or W. Fields, in order: J gene, D gene, V gene, clone size, CDR3 DNA, CDR3 protein. A D gene is named only where the DNA matches it firmly. The listing skips clone size in some rows; elsewhere it reads once, few, many or a size class.

j_gene: TRBJ1-1
d_gene: NA
v_gene: TRBV7-2
abundance: NA
CDR3nt: TGTGCCAGCAGCTCCCACCACGGGGGTGAAGCTTTCTTT
CDR3aa: CASSSHHGGEAFF

j_gene: TRBJ1-2
d_gene: NA
v_gene: TRBV28
abundance: NA
CDR3nt: TGTGCCAGCAGTTTTGGGACAACTAACTATGGCTACACCTTC
CDR3aa: CASSFGTTNYGYTF

j_gene: TRBJ1-2
d_gene: NA
v_gene: TRBV20-1
abundance: NA
CDR3nt: TGCAGTGCTAGTAAGGGGGACTATGGCTACACCTTC
CDR3aa: CSASKGDYGYTF

j_gene: TRBJ1-3
d_gene: NA
v_gene: TRBV6-1
abundance: NA
CDR3nt: TGTGCCAGCAGTGATATGGCCGCCGTTGGAAACACCATATATTTT
CDR3aa: CASSDMAAVGNTIYF

j_gene: TRBJ2-1
d_gene: NA
v_gene: TRBV28
abundance: NA
CDR3nt: TGTGCCAGCCATGGGTTCGTAGGAGGGGATGAGCAGTTCTTC
CDR3aa: CASHGFVGGDEQFF

j_gene: TRBJ1-1
d_gene: NA
v_gene: TRBV18
abundance: NA
CDR3nt: TGTGCCAGCTCACCACAATCAGGGGAGGGTGAAGCTTTCTTT
CDR3aa: CASSPQSGEGEAFF

j_gene: TRBJ1-2
d_gene: NA
v_gene: TRBV5-1
abundance: NA
CDR3nt: TGCGCCAGCAGCTACTTAACAGGGTCTAACTATGGCTACACCTTC
CDR3aa: CASSYLTGSNYGYTF

j_gene: TRBJ1-5
d_gene: NA
v_gene: TRBV11-2
abundance: NA
CDR3nt: TGTGCCAGCAGCTTCCATAGCAATCAGCCCCAGCATTTT
CDR3aa: CASSFHSNQPQHF

j_gene: TRBJ2-5
d_gene: TRBD2
v_gene: TRBV18
abundance: NA
CDR3nt: TGTGCCAGCTCACCTACCCCGACTAGCCGAAAAACACAAGAGACCCAGTACTTC
CDR3aa: CASSPTPTSRKTQETQYF

j_gene: TRBJ1-4
d_gene: NA
v_gene: TRBV6-5
abundance: NA
CDR3nt: TGTGCCAGCACGGAGCTACATGAAAAACTGTTTTTT
CDR3aa: CASTELHEKLFF

j_gene: TRBJ2-5
d_gene: NA
v_gene: TRBV15
abundance: NA
CDR3nt: TGTGCCACCAGCTTTCGGACTGAGTACCAAGAGACCCAGTACTTC
CDR3aa: CATSFRTEYQETQYF

j_gene: TRBJ1-2
d_gene: NA
v_gene: TRBV19
abundance: NA
CDR3nt: TGTGCCAGTAGTATTTTTGACAGTAACTTGTTGGGTGGCTACACCTTC
CDR3aa: CASSIFDSNLLGGYTF

j_gene: TRBJ1-2
d_gene: NA
v_gene: TRBV5-1
abundance: NA
CDR3nt: TGCGCCAGCAGCTTGTATGCAGGACAGCCTAACTATGGCTACACCTTC
CDR3aa: CASSLYAGQPNYGYTF

j_gene: TRBJ2-5
d_gene: TRBD2
v_gene: TRBV7-7
abundance: NA
CDR3nt: TGTGCTAGCAGCTCCGGACTAGCGGGGGCTAGAAACGGAGAGACCCAGTACTTC
CDR3aa: CASSSGLAGARNGETQYF

j_gene: TRBJ2-3
d_gene: NA
v_gene: TRBV7-6
abundance: NA
CDR3nt: TGTGCCAGCAGCCCCTCCCCCGAGAGGGACGCAGATACGCAGTATTTT
CDR3aa: CASSPSPERDADTQYF

j_gene: TRBJ1-5
d_gene: NA
v_gene: TRBV6-6
abundance: NA
CDR3nt: TGTGCCAGCAGGCAAGACCACAATCAGCCCCAGCATTTT
CDR3aa: CASRQDHNQPQHF

j_gene: TRBJ1-2
d_gene: TRBD1
v_gene: TRBV7-2
abundance: once
CDR3nt: TGTGCCAGCAGCGGAGGACAGGGGACCCCCTATGGCTACACCTTC
CDR3aa: CASSGGQGTPYGYTF

j_gene: TRBJ1-6
d_gene: NA
v_gene: TRBV6-5
abundance: NA
CDR3nt: TGTGCCAGCAGTTACGGGTATAATTCACCCCTCCACTTT
CDR3aa: CASSYGYNSPLHF

j_gene: TRBJ2-7
d_gene: NA
v_gene: TRBV11-2
abundance: NA
CDR3nt: TGTGCCAGCAGCCTGGACCAGGGGACCTACGAGCAGTACTTC
CDR3aa: CASSLDQGTYEQYF

j_gene: TRBJ2-7
d_gene: TRBD1
v_gene: TRBV6-5
abundance: NA
CDR3nt: TGTGCCAGCAGTTACGGGGGGACAGGGTTGACCTACGAGCAGTACTTC
CDR3aa: CASSYGGTGLTYEQYF

j_gene: TRBJ1-5
d_gene: NA
v_gene: TRBV6-1
abundance: NA
CDR3nt: TGTGCCAGCAGTGAATGGGAGGGGAATCAGCCCCAGCATTTT
CDR3aa: CASSEWEGNQPQHF

j_gene: TRBJ2-7
d_gene: TRBD1
v_gene: TRBV7-2
abundance: NA
CDR3nt: TGTGCCAGCAGCTTTAGGTCAACAGGGGGCGCCTACGAGCAGTACTTC
CDR3aa: CASSFRSTGGAYEQYF

j_gene: TRBJ2-5
d_gene: TRBD1
v_gene: TRBV5-4
abundance: NA
CDR3nt: TGTGCCAGCAGCTCGACAGGGCCTAAAGAGACCCAGTACTTC
CDR3aa: CASSSTGPKETQYF

j_gene: TRBJ2-7
d_gene: NA
v_gene: TRBV11-2
abundance: NA
CDR3nt: TGTGCCAGCAGCTTAGCGAGCAGGCCTCCCAGGGAGCAGTACTTC
CDR3aa: CASSLASRPPREQYF

j_gene: TRBJ1-2
d_gene: NA
v_gene: TRBV7-8
abundance: once
CDR3nt: TGTGCCAGCAGCTTAGTGGGGCAGCCTAACTATGGCTACACCTTC
CDR3aa: CASSLVGQPNYGYTF

j_gene: TRBJ1-2
d_gene: NA
v_gene: TRBV6-5
abundance: once
CDR3nt: TGTGCCAGCAGCTTCAACGAGGGCAATACCCGGGGCTACACCTTC
CDR3aa: CASSFNEGNTRGYTF

j_gene: TRBJ1-2
d_gene: NA
v_gene: TRBV5-1
abundance: NA
CDR3nt: TGCGCCAGCAGCTTGGAGGGGGACTTCTCCTCAAACTATGGCTACACCTTC
CDR3aa: CASSLEGDFSSNYGYTF

j_gene: TRBJ1-5
d_gene: TRBD1
v_gene: TRBV7-8
abundance: NA
CDR3nt: TGTGCCAGCAGCTTAGTGGGTCCAGGGGGCGTTCAGCCCCAGCATTTT
CDR3aa: CASSLVGPGGVQPQHF

j_gene: TRBJ2-3
d_gene: NA
v_gene: TRBV28
abundance: once
CDR3nt: TGTGCCAGCAGCTTCACAGATACGCAGTATTTT
CDR3aa: CASSFTDTQYF

j_gene: TRBJ2-7
d_gene: NA
v_gene: TRBV6-2/TRBV6-3
abundance: few
CDR3nt: TGTGCCAGCAGCCGCGGGACAGACTACGAGCAGTACTTC
CDR3aa: CASSRGTDYEQYF

j_gene: TRBJ1-5
d_gene: NA
v_gene: TRBV19
abundance: NA
CDR3nt: TGTGCCAGTAGTATGGGGGGCGGAGGAAGGAGCAATCAGCCCCAGCATTTT
CDR3aa: CASSMGGGGRSNQPQHF

j_gene: TRBJ1-5
d_gene: NA
v_gene: TRBV2
abundance: NA
CDR3nt: TGTGCCAGCACCCACGGTGGTTTCAATCAGCCCCAGCATTTT
CDR3aa: CASTHGGFNQPQHF

j_gene: TRBJ1-4
d_gene: NA
v_gene: TRBV11-2
abundance: NA
CDR3nt: TGTGCCAGCAGCTTGGCGGCACTCCGGGGTGAAAAACTGTTTTTT
CDR3aa: CASSLAALRGEKLFF

j_gene: TRBJ1-1
d_gene: NA
v_gene: TRBV7-3
abundance: NA
CDR3nt: TGTGCCAGCAGCTTATGGGTGAACACTGAAGCTTTCTTT
CDR3aa: CASSLWVNTEAFF

j_gene: TRBJ1-1
d_gene: TRBD1
v_gene: TRBV3-1/TRBV3-2
abundance: NA
CDR3nt: TGTGCCAGCAGGAACAGGGGGATTGACACTGAAGCTTTCTTT
CDR3aa: CASRNRGIDTEAFF

j_gene: TRBJ2-1
d_gene: NA
v_gene: TRBV19
abundance: NA
CDR3nt: TGTGCCAGTAGTATGGCTCTCAATGAGCAGTTCTTC
CDR3aa: CASSMALNEQFF

j_gene: TRBJ2-6
d_gene: NA
v_gene: TRBV7-9
abundance: NA
CDR3nt: TGTGCCAGCCAGGCTGACTCTGGGGCCAACGTCCTGACTTTC
CDR3aa: CASQADSGANVLTF

j_gene: TRBJ1-3
d_gene: NA
v_gene: TRBV11-2
abundance: NA
CDR3nt: TGTGCCAGCAGCTTAGATCGAGGGGGGCTATATGGAAACACCATATATTTT
CDR3aa: CASSLDRGGLYGNTIYF

j_gene: TRBJ1-1
d_gene: NA
v_gene: TRBV29-1
abundance: NA
CDR3nt: TGCAGCGTTGCCGGAGGGGGCACTGAAGCTTTCTTT
CDR3aa: CSVAGGGTEAFF

j_gene: TRBJ2-5
d_gene: NA
v_gene: TRBV27
abundance: once
CDR3nt: TGTGCCAGCAGTTTCGACAGGAGGGAGACCCAGTACTTC
CDR3aa: CASSFDRRETQYF

j_gene: TRBJ2-5
d_gene: TRBD1
v_gene: TRBV6-2/TRBV6-3
abundance: NA
CDR3nt: TGTGCCAGCAGTTACTCTGGGACAGGGGAGACCCAGTACTTC
CDR3aa: CASSYSGTGETQYF

j_gene: TRBJ2-1
d_gene: TRBD1
v_gene: TRBV10-3
abundance: NA
CDR3nt: TGTGCCATCAGTGGGACAGGGGCAAACAATCTTGAGCAGTTCTTC
CDR3aa: CAISGTGANNLEQFF

j_gene: TRBJ1-6
d_gene: NA
v_gene: TRBV5-4
abundance: NA
CDR3nt: TGTGCCAGCAGCTTGGATGGGTACAATTCACCCCTCCACTTT
CDR3aa: CASSLDGYNSPLHF

j_gene: TRBJ1-5
d_gene: NA
v_gene: TRBV7-2
abundance: NA
CDR3nt: TGTGCCAGCAGCCCAGGTTTTCAGCCCCAGCATTTT
CDR3aa: CASSPGFQPQHF

j_gene: TRBJ1-6
d_gene: TRBD1
v_gene: TRBV5-5
abundance: NA
CDR3nt: TGTGCCAGCAGCCTGGGGACAGGGAGTAATCATAATTCACCCCTCCACTTT
CDR3aa: CASSLGTGSNHNSPLHF

j_gene: TRBJ2-5
d_gene: NA
v_gene: TRBV10-3
abundance: once
CDR3nt: TGTGCCATCAGTGAGGGTCAAGAGACCCAGTACTTC
CDR3aa: CAISEGQETQYF